The 10 T cell receptor beta chains in this list originate from one sample, sequenced in a study of blood T cell repertoires in COVID-19. The assay was immunoSEQ multiplex PCR, and TCRdb's table has in-frame clones only and misses some. The sample has about 250,000 clones, around 90% seen once. Sequenced: PBMCs or T cells enriched from blood (not recorded which). These receptors originate from a woman aged 25-40 years with acute COVID-19.

CDR3: CASSHPKQGATNEKLFF. The CDR3 DNA reads as TGCGCCAGCAGCCACCCCAAACAGGGGGCAACTAATGAAAAACTGTTTTTT. V usage is TRBV4-1 and J usage is TRBJ1-4, with 8 bases fitting TRBD1. After removal of 3 bases from V and 0 bases from J, the junction contained 6 bases not matched to a gene. CDR1 and CDR2 (germline): MGHRA, YSYEKL. There are 17 residues in the CDR3.

This chain connects TRBV5-1 to TRBJ2-3; D may be TRBD1 (5 bases). This CDR3 region has 14 residues. Germline values: CDR1 SGHRS, CDR2 YFSETQ. The ends were cut back, 0 bases at V and 3 bases at J, with 8 bases in the middle. The CDR3 sequence is CASSLGQKTDTQYF. The DNA for the CDR3 is TGCGCCAGCAGCTTGGGACAGAAGACAGATACGCAGTATTTT.

V gene TRBV7-9 combines with J gene TRBJ1-5; D may be TRBD1 (5 bases). V lost 5 bases to trimming and J lost 6 bases, with 11 bases between them. The CDR3 has 13 residues. Germline V gene data show CDR1 as SEHNR and CDR2 as FQNEAQ (reference sequence). CDR3 nucleotide sequence: TGTGCCAGCAGCCTGGACACAGCTCAGCCCCAGCATTTT. As protein: CASSLDTAQPQHF.

J is TRBJ1-3 and V is TRBV29-1; no reliable D call. Trimming took off 4 bases at V and 2 bases at J, with 9 bases between the two ends. CDR3 length: 13 residues. Germline V gene data show CDR1 as SQVTM and CDR2 as ANQGSEA. CDR3 loop: CSVGEVAGNTIYF. The CDR3 bases are TGCAGCGTTGGCGAGGTGGCTGGAAACACCATATATTTT.

In its sample, this clone was seen once. The chain uses TRBV24-1 and TRBJ2-3, with D possibly TRBD1 on 6 matching bases. Germline assignment: CDR1 KGHDR and CDR2 SFDVKD. Trimming pared 0 bases from V and 4 bases from J, leaving 13 bases between. CDR3 length equals 16 residues. CDR3 region: CATSDLFRGISDTQYF. For the CDR3, the DNA is TGTGCCACCAGTGATTTGTTCAGGGGAATTTCAGATACGCAGTATTTT.

The J gene is TRBJ2-5, the V gene TRBV7-8; TRBD2 matches 7 bases. The CDR3 loop spans 14 amino acids. Per the germline V gene, CDR1 is SGHVS and CDR2 is FQNEAQ. V was pared by 4 bases and J by 4 bases, with 6 bases of the junction left unmatched. CDR3 bases: TGTGCCAGCAGCTCCGAGCCGGGGGGAGAGACCCAGTACTTC. The encoded protein is CASSSEPGGETQYF.

The chain combines TRBV5-4 with TRBJ2-7; TRBD2 matches 8 bases. V gave up 4 bases and J gave up 5 bases; unmatched junction bases: 5. The CDR3 runs to 13 residues. The germline CDR1 and CDR2 sequences are SGHNT and YYREEE (reference sequence). The CDR3 bases are TGTGCCAGCAGCCTGCGGGGGGCGGACGAGCAGTACTTC. This gives the protein CASSLRGADEQYF.

In this sample, this clone turned up once. The chain couples TRBV9 to TRBJ2-7, with 12 bases matching TRBD1. The V gene end was trimmed by 4 bases and the J gene end by 6 bases; junction bases not matched to a gene: 5. Germline values: CDR1 SGDLS, CDR2 YYNGEE. The CDR3 has 14 amino acids. The CDR3, as DNA: TGTGCCAGCAGCCCGGGGACAGGGGGCTCCGAGCAGTACTTC. Translating gives CASSPGTGGSEQYF.

The CDR3 protein is CAWSPGLAGGFETQYF. The CDR3 DNA follows: TGTGCCTGGAGTCCCGGGCTAGCGGGGGGGTTTGAGACCCAGTACTTC. The V call is TRBV30, the J call TRBJ2-5, with 12 bases lining up with TRBD2. This CDR3 contains 16 residues. Germline CDR1 GTSNPN, CDR2 SVGIG (reference sequence). Trimming removed 2 bases from V and 5 bases from J; junction bases left unmatched: 9.

The rearrangement uses TRBV5-1 and TRBJ2-7, with 7 positions matching TRBD1. Germline loops: CDR1 SGHRS, CDR2 YFSETQ. V dropped 0 bases and J dropped 2; count of bases not matched to a gene: 5. This CDR3 spans 15 amino acids. CDR3 loop: CASSLAQGQPYEQYF. CDR3 sequence (DNA): TGCGCCAGCAGCTTGGCCCAGGGACAGCCCTACGAGCAGTACTTC.